This TCR beta chain was recovered during a study of blood T cell repertoires in COVID-19. For this clone: In the same sample, other DNA sequences code for this CDR3.

TCRdb's table, derived via immunoSEQ multiplex PCR, lists solely in-frame clones and lacks some. The sample yields 200,000 to 250,000 clones, 65% to 85% seen once. This CDR3 is 13 amino acids long. V shed 4 bases, J shed 4 bases, and the junction held 0 bases outside the gene matches. Residents of approximately 25 US areas, aged roughly 18 to 90 years, made up the participants. The sequenced material came from PBMCs or T cells enriched from blood (not recorded which). The sequence was obtained from a woman between 35 and 50 years old who had recovered from COVID-19. V usage is TRBV12-3 or TRBV12-4 and J usage is TRBJ1-1; 10 bases are a match to TRBD1. The CDR3 DNA reads TGTGCCAGCAGTTGGACAGGGGGCACTGAAGCTTTCTTT. It yields the protein CASSWTGGTEAFF.